These T cell receptor beta chains were read from a single sample in a study of response to subunit inactivated influenza vaccine. MiXCR, run by TCRdb on the RT-PCR reads, gives a single entry per CDR3 protein. The repertoire holds about 780,000 distinct CDR3 sequences, with under 20% as singletons. Sample: PBMCs from blood, taken roughly 5 days after vaccination. The receptors shown here come from a man aged 50 or older who received an inactivated influenza vaccine. Each CDR3 is given with its conserved first and last residue. D genes are given only for firm matches. A clone size is listed for some rows: how often the clone was seen (once, few, many), or a class if it is expanded.

j_gene	v_gene	d_gene	abundance	CDR3aa	CDR3nt
TRBJ1-4	TRBV12-3/TRBV12-4	NA	NA	CASRPEGTTNEKLFF	TGTGCCAGCAGGCCCGAGGGGACAACTAATGAAAAACTGTTTTTT
TRBJ2-7	TRBV28	TRBD1	NA	CASTPGQTTYEQYF	TGTGCCAGCACCCCGGGACAGACCACCTACGAGCAGTACTTC
TRBJ2-7	TRBV12-3/TRBV12-4	NA	few	CASSPSGTALYEQYF	TGTGCCAGCAGTCCCTCCGGGACGGCATTGTACGAGCAGTACTTC
TRBJ2-7	TRBV7-8	NA	many	CASSLVGGLDQREYF	TGTGCCAGCAGCTTAGTGGGTGGGCTCGATCAAAGGGAGTACTTC
TRBJ1-5	TRBV20-1	NA	NA	CSLSRGSQPQHF	TGCAGCCTTTCTCGGGGGAGTCAGCCCCAGCATTTT
TRBJ1-5	TRBV5-1	TRBD1	few	CASSLEGARNQPQHF	TGCGCCAGCAGCTTGGAGGGGGCACGCAATCAGCCCCAGCATTTT
TRBJ2-7	TRBV6-1	TRBD1	few	CASSRRTGGAYEQYF	TGTGCCAGCAGTCGTAGGACAGGGGGCGCGTACGAGCAGTACTTC
TRBJ2-7	TRBV4-3	NA	few	CASSQMRTKYYEQYF	TGCGCCAGCAGCCAAATGAGGACAAAATACTACGAGCAGTACTTC
TRBJ1-2	TRBV29-1	NA	NA	CSVAREGYGYTF	TGCAGCGTTGCCCGAGAGGGCTATGGCTACACCTTC
TRBJ2-1	TRBV21-1	NA	few	CASSKPRDYYEQFF	TGTGCCAGCAGCAAACCCAGGGACTACTATGAGCAGTTCTTC
TRBJ2-7	TRBV3-1	TRBD2	few	CASSPFAGGSHGEQYF	TGTGCCAGCAGCCCTTTTGCGGGAGGTTCCCATGGGGAGCAGTACTTC
TRBJ2-3	TRBV28	NA	NA	CASSFLTGPPMNTDTQYF	TGTGCCAGCAGTTTCTTAACGGGTCCACCCATGAACACAGATACGCAGTATTTT
TRBJ2-1	TRBV11-2	NA	few	CASSLQSNEQFF	TGTGCCAGCAGCTTACAGAGCAATGAGCAGTTCTTC
TRBJ2-7	TRBV18	NA	few	CASSPPSREPYEQYF	TGTGCCAGCTCACCACCGAGCCGGGAGCCCTACGAGCAGTACTTC
TRBJ1-6	TRBV4-1	NA	NA	CASSQVAASGNSPLHF	TGCGCCAGCAGCCAAGTAGCTGCGTCGGGTAATTCACCCCTCCACTTT
TRBJ2-1	TRBV7-9	NA	NA	CASSFDIGSGVDEQFF	TGTGCCAGCAGCTTTGATATCGGGAGCGGTGTGGATGAGCAGTTCTTC
TRBJ2-7	TRBV7-2	NA	few	CASSRQDGYEQYF	TGTGCCAGCAGCCGACAAGACGGCTACGAGCAGTACTTC
TRBJ1-5	TRBV7-9	TRBD1	NA	CASSGDSYSNQPQHF	TGTGCCAGCAGCGGGGACAGTTATAGCAATCAGCCCCAGCATTTT
TRBJ2-7	TRBV6-1	TRBD1	few	CASSESPGQGGQYF	TGTGCCAGCAGTGAGTCCCCGGGACAGGGTGGGCAGTACTTC
TRBJ2-7	TRBV9	TRBD1	NA	CASSARDSSYEQYF	TGTGCCAGCAGCGCCCGGGACAGCTCCTACGAGCAGTACTTC
TRBJ2-3	TRBV4-2	NA	NA	CASSQDRYTDTQYF	TGTGCCAGCAGCCAAGATCGCTACACAGATACGCAGTATTTT
TRBJ1-2	TRBV5-1	NA	few	CASLGPPNYGYTF	TGCGCCAGCCTGGGACCGCCTAACTATGGCTACACCTTC
TRBJ2-7	TRBV27	NA	few	CASSFLPQGEQYF	TGTGCCAGCAGTTTCCTACCCCAGGGTGAGCAGTACTTC
TRBJ1-1	TRBV2	NA	many	CASRAGGYTEAFF	TGTGCCAGCAGGGCCGGAGGGTATACTGAAGCTTTCTTT
TRBJ2-5	TRBV12-3/TRBV12-4	NA	many	CASSLRRQETQYF	TGTGCCAGCAGCTTAAGGAGGCAAGAGACCCAGTACTTC
TRBJ2-3	TRBV3-1	NA	NA	CASSEWGALVATQYF	TGTGCCAGCAGTGAGTGGGGGGCCCTTGTAGCTACGCAGTATTTT
TRBJ2-3	TRBV5-1	NA	few	CASSLAPGITDTQYF	TGCGCCAGCAGCTTGGCCCCGGGAATCACAGATACGCAGTATTTT
TRBJ2-5	TRBV20-1	TRBD2	NA	CSARDPPGLAGLTETQYF	TGCAGTGCTAGAGATCCCCCGGGACTAGCGGGCCTCACGGAGACCCAGTACTTC
TRBJ2-2	TRBV20-1	TRBD2	few	CSARVREGTGELFF	TGCAGTGCTAGAGTACGGGAGGGGACCGGGGAGCTGTTTTTT
TRBJ2-3	TRBV10-3	TRBD2	NA	CAIRPSGVNALGTQYF	TGTGCCATCAGGCCTAGCGGGGTAAATGCTTTGGGTACGCAGTATTTT
TRBJ2-3	TRBV7-2	TRBD2	few	CASSLGSSGVVDTQYF	TGTGCCAGCAGCTTAGGGAGTAGCGGGGTGGTAGATACGCAGTATTTT
TRBJ2-7	TRBV10-3	NA	many	CAITGQGHLGQYF	TGTGCCATCACGGGCCAGGGGCATCTGGGGCAGTACTTC
TRBJ2-3	TRBV5-1	NA	NA	CASSLLVGPRGADTQYF	TGCGCCAGCAGCTTGCTGGTGGGACCCAGGGGGGCAGATACGCAGTATTTT
TRBJ2-2	TRBV11-2	NA	NA	CASANTGELFF	TGTGCCAGCGCAAACACCGGGGAGCTGTTTTTT
TRBJ2-1	TRBV28	NA	NA	CASSLEAGFVF	TGTGCCAGCAGTTTGGAGGCAGGGTTCGTCTTC
TRBJ2-5	TRBV7-7	TRBD1	few	CASSLSRGGAEETQYF	TGTGCCAGCAGCTTGAGTCGAGGGGGCGCGGAAGAGACCCAGTACTTC
TRBJ2-1	TRBV11-2	NA	NA	CASSLESMPDQQFF	TGTGCCAGCAGCTTAGAATCGATGCCCGATCAGCAGTTCTTC
TRBJ2-7	TRBV7-2	TRBD1	NA	CASSLVHTTGGGEQYF	TGTGCCAGCAGCTTAGTCCATACGACAGGGGGCGGGGAGCAGTACTTC
TRBJ2-5	TRBV4-1	NA	NA	CASSQDGGYQETQYF	TGCGCCAGCAGCCAAGATGGGGGGTACCAAGAGACCCAGTACTTC
TRBJ1-1	TRBV9	NA	NA	CASSPGLRGYLEAFF	TGTGCCAGCAGCCCTGGCCTCCGGGGCTATTTAGAAGCTTTCTTT
TRBJ2-2	TRBV12-3/TRBV12-4	TRBD2	NA	CASSGTSRPGELFF	TGTGCCAGCAGTGGGACTAGCCGCCCCGGGGAGCTGTTTTTT
TRBJ2-7	TRBV10-3	NA	NA	CAISESGLSYEQYF	TGTGCCATCAGTGAGTCGGGCTTGTCCTACGAGCAGTACTTC
TRBJ2-3	TRBV7-6	NA	few	CASSLTTDTDTQYF	TGTGCCAGCAGCTTAACGACAGACACAGATACGCAGTATTTT
TRBJ2-3	TRBV4-2	NA	medium-sized	CASSPGVEGPRLTDTQYF	TGTGCCAGCAGCCCAGGGGTGGAGGGGCCACGACTCACAGATACGCAGTATTTT
TRBJ2-1	TRBV9	TRBD2	few	CASSVSGISYNEQFF	TGTGCCAGCAGCGTCAGCGGGATTTCCTACAATGAGCAGTTCTTC